The 22 T cell receptor beta chains below come from one sample, sequenced in a study of patients and donors after allogeneic stem cell transplantation. Via MiXCR, TCRdb re-called the RT-PCR reads, giving one row per CDR3 protein. The sample yields approximately 200,000 distinct CDR3 sequences, 40% to 45% seen once. The sample taken for sequencing was blood, either unsorted or a sorted T cell fraction (not recorded which). The receptors shown here come from a human donor who was either an allogeneic HSCT recipient or a stem cell or donor lymphocyte infusion donor (not recorded which). It is not recorded whose cells these are; they may come from a transplant donor.

V is TRBV10-3 and J is TRBJ2-5; TRBD1 matches at 11 bases. J was trimmed by 5 bases and V by 10 bases; bases with no gene match: 9. This CDR3 is built from 14 residues. Germline V lookup: CDR1 ENHRY, CDR2 SYGVKD. The CDR3 spells CATASGQGGETQYF. CDR3 in DNA: TGTGCCACCGCCTCGGGACAGGGGGGGGAGACCCAGTACTTC.

This chain uses TRBV6-5 with TRBJ1-2, with TRBD1 identical over 11 bases. The CDR3 covers 15 residues. Looked up from germline, CDR1 is MNHEY and CDR2 is SVGAGI. The V gene end was trimmed by 6 bases and the J gene end by 4 bases; junction bases not matched to a gene: 7. The CDR3 sequence is CASSRGQGAGYGYTF. CDR3 nucleotide sequence: TGTGCCAGCAGCCGCGGACAGGGGGCAGGCTATGGCTACACCTTC.

V is TRBV12-3 or TRBV12-4 and J is TRBJ1-1; unclear D gene. The CDR3 extends over 15 amino acids. Trimming took off 4 bases at V and 1 base at J, with 13 bases between the two ends. CDR3: CASSSRPSGNTEAFF. CDR3 DNA sequence: TGTGCCAGCAGTTCCCGTCCGTCAGGGAACACTGAAGCTTTCTTT.

The chain carries TRBV9 and TRBJ1-1; a possible D gene is TRBD1 (6 bases). This CDR3 contains 14 residues. Germline V lookup: CDR1 SGDLS, CDR2 YYNGEE. V lost 0 bases, J lost 4 bases, and 10 bases lay in between. This CDR3 is CASSVAQGSTEAFF. The CDR3 DNA follows: TGTGCCAGCAGCGTAGCCCAGGGGAGCACTGAAGCTTTCTTT.

This clonotype was seen only a few times. V usage is TRBV6-2 or TRBV6-3 and J usage is TRBJ2-1, with a weak D call TRBD2 (5 bases). Trimming took off 5 bases at V and 0 bases at J, with 17 bases between the two ends. There are 17 residues in the CDR3. Germline assignment: CDR1 MNHEY and CDR2 SVGEGT. The CDR3 coding sequence is TGTGCCAGCAGTCCCTGGAGGCGGCCTAGCTCCTACAATGAGCAGTTCTTC. Its protein product is CASSPWRRPSSYNEQFF.

This clonotype was picked up one time. J is TRBJ2-1 and V is TRBV7-9; 7 bases map to TRBD2. The CDR3 spans 16 residues. Trimming took 5 bases from V and 4 from J; bases not matched to a gene: 11. Per germline, CDR1 SEHNR and CDR2 FQNEAQ (reference sequence). The CDR3 nucleotides are TGTGCCAGCAGCCGTTCAGCGGGACCCCGATACAATGAGCAGTTCTTC. Its protein product is CASSRSAGPRYNEQFF.

The rearrangement uses TRBV5-5 and TRBJ1-5; D is uncertain. The CDR3 runs 15 residues. Germline-derived CDR1 and CDR2 are SGHKS and YYEKEE (reference sequence). Trimming removed 0 bases at V and 1 base at J, with 8 bases between. The CDR3, as DNA: TGTGCCAGCAGCTTGGACATCCTAAGCAATCAGCCCCAGCATTTT. This gives the protein CASSLDILSNQPQHF.

This chain uses TRBV28 with TRBJ2-1; D is possibly TRBD1 (6 bases). Deletions cut 4 bases from V and 8 bases from J, with 21 bases between. The CDR3 contains 16 residues. The germline gives CDR1 MDHEN, CDR2 SYDVKM. The CDR3 coding sequence is TGTGCCAGCAGTTCCTCCCGACAGGCCCGCTCCGATGAGCAGTTCTTC. Its translation is CASSSSRQARSDEQFF.

This clonotype was seen many times. This sequence joins TRBV29-1 and TRBJ1-1; 8 bases are shared with TRBD1. The length of the CDR3 is 12 residues. V shed 7 bases and J 1 base; nucleotides not matched to a gene: 2. Germline CDR1 reads SQVTM; CDR2 reads ANQGSEA. This chain's CDR3 is CSADRGNTEAFF. The CDR3 DNA follows: TGCAGCGCCGACAGGGGGAACACTGAAGCTTTCTTT.

This clonotype was observed a handful of times. The chain employs TRBV2 and TRBJ2-5; 8 positions match TRBD2. The CDR3 length is 15 residues. J gave up 4 bases and V 0 bases, and 4 bases lay outside the gene matches. The germline CDR1 and CDR2 sequences are SNHLY and FYNNEI. Written as DNA, the CDR3 is TGTGCCAGCAGTGAAGCGGCGGGAGGTGGAGAGACCCAGTACTTC. Protein: CASSEAAGGGETQYF.

The chain combines TRBV12-3 or TRBV12-4 with TRBJ2-1, with D uncertain. Trimming shortened V by 2 bases and J by 8 bases, and 13 bases separated the two germline ends. CDR3 length equals 14 residues. The CDR3, as DNA: TGTGCCAGCAGTTTAAAGGAATTCTGGGATGAGCAGTTCTTC. Amino acids: CASSLKEFWDEQFF.

This clonotype was seen a few times. The chain links TRBV7-9 to TRBJ2-2, with 8 nucleotides matching TRBD2. The CDR3 is made up of 18 amino acids. Germline CDR1 and CDR2: SEHNR and FQNEAQ (reference sequence). V gave up 3 bases and J gave up 7 bases; unmatched junction bases: 16. In nucleotides, the CDR3 is TGTGCCAGCAGCTTCCCCGCTTCTTCAGCGGGAGCGAACGGGGAGCTGTTTTTT. The encoded protein is CASSFPASSAGANGELFF.

The sample holds a few counts of this clonotype. The chain combines TRBV5-1 with TRBJ1-2, with TRBD1 matching over 9 bases. J gave up 5 bases and V 3 bases, and 14 bases lay outside the gene matches. Germline V lookup: CDR1 SGHRS, CDR2 YFSETQ. The CDR3 is 17 residues long. CDR3 sequence reads: CASSSIERQGVEYGYTF. CDR3 nucleotides: TGCGCCAGCAGCTCGATCGAACGACAGGGGGTTGAATATGGCTACACCTTC.

The gene calls are TRBV6-1 and TRBJ1-1; a possible D gene is TRBD1 (5 bases). Germline-derived CDR1 and CDR2 are MNHNS and SASEGT. The CDR3 runs 13 residues. The V end was cut by 3 bases, the J end by 5 bases, with 10 bases between. CDR3 bases: TGTGCCAGCAGTGACAGGGCGAAAACTGAAGCTTTCTTT. It specifies CASSDRAKTEAFF.

The chain's CDR3 is CSARPGGSYGYTF. The CDR3 nucleotides are TGCAGTGCTAGACCGGGCGGAAGCTATGGCTACACCTTC. The chain carries TRBV20-1 and TRBJ1-2, with D unresolved. The CDR3 contains 13 residues. Germline CDR1 DFQATT, CDR2 SNEGSKA (reference sequence). V lost 2 bases and J 4 bases, leaving 11 bases between the germline ends.

The rearrangement uses TRBV20-1 and TRBJ1-2; D ambiguous. The CDR3 runs 12 residues. Germline V gene lookup returns CDR1 DFQATT and CDR2 SNEGSKA (reference sequence). V was trimmed by 3 bases and J by 8 bases, leaving 13 bases between them. DNA for the CDR3: TGCAGTGCTAGGGTTATGGTGGGCGGCTACACCTTC. Its translation: CSARVMVGGYTF.

The J gene is TRBJ2-6, the V gene TRBV12-3 or TRBV12-4; the D is unclear. The ends were cut back, 2 bases at V and 0 bases at J, with 11 bases in the middle. The length of the CDR3 is 17 residues. CDR3 in amino acids: CASSLSALLSGANVLTF. The CDR3, as DNA: TGTGCCAGCAGTTTAAGCGCTCTCCTCTCTGGGGCCAACGTCCTGACTTTC.

V is TRBV15 and J is TRBJ1-1, with D perhaps TRBD1 (6 bases). This CDR3 is 15 amino acids long. The germline V gene encodes CDR1 LNHNV and CDR2 YYDKDF (reference sequence). Trimming pared 0 bases from V and 3 bases from J, leaving 11 bases between. CDR3 DNA: TGTGCCACCAGCAGAGAAAGGGGGAGCGACACTGAAGCTTTCTTT. Translated, it gives CATSRERGSDTEAFF.

The chain recombines TRBV24-1 with TRBJ1-1; maybe TRBD1 (5 bases). CDR3 size: 12 residues. Per germline, CDR1 KGHDR and CDR2 SFDVKD. Trimming left V 2 bases short and J 11 bases short, with 11 bases between. The CDR3 protein is CATSDWEGPAFF. For the CDR3, the DNA is TGTGCCACCAGTGATTGGGAGGGACCGGCTTTCTTT.

J is TRBJ1-3 and V is TRBV18, with 7 nucleotides matching TRBD1. The CDR3 contains 16 residues. Germline lookup yields CDR1 KGHSH and CDR2 LQKENI. The trim removed 4 bases at V and 2 bases at J, leaving 8 bases unmatched. The CDR3 spells CASSLPGQPTGNTIYF. CDR3 coding DNA: TGTGCCAGCTCACTACCGGGACAGCCGACTGGAAACACCATATATTTT.

The rearrangement links TRBV12-3 or TRBV12-4 to TRBJ1-5, with D perhaps matching TRBD1 (6 bases). This CDR3 contains 15 residues. The V end lost 8 bases, the J end lost 2 bases, and 16 bases lay between the germline ends. CDR3 nucleotides: TGTGCCAGCCGGAAAGGGGGGGTTGGCAATCAGCCCCAGCATTTT. Translating it yields CASRKGGVGNQPQHF.

The rearrangement uses TRBV12-3 or TRBV12-4 and TRBJ1-5; D is unclear. The CDR3 runs 16 residues. V was shortened by 1 base and J by 0 bases, with 10 bases between the two germline ends. The CDR3 DNA sequence: TGTGCCAGCAGTTTAGAAAAACCGGATAGCAATCAGCCCCAGCATTTT. Amino acid sequence: CASSLEKPDSNQPQHF.